A selection of T cell receptor beta chains follows, all from one sample in a study of cytomegalovirus exposure and HLA in healthy donors. Only in-frame clones appear in the TCRdb table, and some are missing; sequencing was by immunoSEQ multiplex PCR. The sample includes 90,000 or so clones, 82% of them seen just once. The sequenced sample consisted of PBMCs. The receptors originated from a man aged 25 to 40 in good health and CMV-seropositive. CDR3s include the opening cysteine and the closing phenylalanine or tryptophan. Fields, in order: J gene, D gene, V gene, CDR3 length, CDR3 protein. D genes are given only for firm matches.

TRBJ1-5 TRBD1 TRBV5-6 14 CASSVGQGNQPQHF
TRBJ2-3 TRBD1 TRBV19 14 CASSMGQRQDTQYF
TRBJ2-3 TRBD1 TRBV5-6 15 CASSFKGTGGDTQYF
TRBJ2-5 - TRBV4-2 14 CASSQGGRDETQYF
TRBJ1-5 - TRBV25-1 13 CASSASGNQPQHF
TRBJ2-5 - TRBV9 13 CASSVGGQETQYF
TRBJ2-2 - TRBV6-1 13 CASSEGGSGELFF
TRBJ2-1 TRBD1 TRBV5-1 15 CASSRDRVSYNEQFF
TRBJ2-1 - TRBV29-1 12 CSGGSQLSSQFF
TRBJ2-3 TRBD2 TRBV5-1 17 CASSSRTSAFTTDTQYF
TRBJ1-5 - TRBV30 16 CAWSSSRRVFNQPQHF
TRBJ1-1 TRBD1 TRBV5-6 15 CASSYSRTGVPEAFF
TRBJ1-2 - TRBV29-1 18 CSVGSGIPTQGTSYGYTF
TRBJ1-5 TRBD1 TRBV10-3 13 CAISGTDNQPQHF
TRBJ2-2 TRBD2 TRBV28 20 CASSPEGGLAGDGFGGELFF
TRBJ2-7 - TRBV21-1 16 CASSNERQGYTYEQYF
TRBJ2-1 TRBD2 TRBV7-2 16 CASSLAGSGTYNEQFF
TRBJ2-5 - TRBV6-5 16 CASSYSRTGSGETQYF
TRBJ2-2 TRBD2 TRBV11-3 18 CASSLGRREREGGGELFF
TRBJ2-5 TRBD1 TRBV5-1 15 CASSHSGTGQETQYF
TRBJ1-1 - TRBV11-2 15 CASSASIFGGTEAFF
TRBJ1-2 TRBD1 TRBV10-3 14 CAISAGGEGYGYTF
TRBJ2-1 - TRBV7-9 15 CASSPVRTVYNEQFF